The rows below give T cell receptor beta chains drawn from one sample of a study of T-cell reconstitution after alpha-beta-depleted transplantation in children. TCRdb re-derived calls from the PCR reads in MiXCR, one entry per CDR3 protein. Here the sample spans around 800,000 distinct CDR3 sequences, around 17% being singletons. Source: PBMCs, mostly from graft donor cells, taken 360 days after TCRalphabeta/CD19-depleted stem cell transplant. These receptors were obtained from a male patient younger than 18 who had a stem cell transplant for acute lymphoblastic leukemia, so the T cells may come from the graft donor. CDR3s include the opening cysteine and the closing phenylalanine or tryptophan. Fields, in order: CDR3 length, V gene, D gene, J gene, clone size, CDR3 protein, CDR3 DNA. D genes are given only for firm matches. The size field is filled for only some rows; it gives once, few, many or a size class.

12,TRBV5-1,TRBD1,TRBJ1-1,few,CASRDRGTEAFF,TGCGCCAGCAGGGACAGGGGCACTGAAGCTTTCTTT
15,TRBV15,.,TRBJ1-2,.,CAMGSSRVVGYGYTF,TGTGCCATGGGCTCCAGCAGGGTCGTTGGCTATGGCTACACCTTC
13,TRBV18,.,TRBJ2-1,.,CASSPLGRHEQFF,TGTGCCAGCTCTCCGCTGGGTCGGCATGAGCAGTTCTTC
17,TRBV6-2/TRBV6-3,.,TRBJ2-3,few,CASSYSTGAPRTDTQYF,TGTGCCAGCAGTTACTCGACGGGGGCCCCACGCACAGATACGCAGTATTTT
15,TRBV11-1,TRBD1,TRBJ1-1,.,CASSYWDRGNTEAFF,TGTGCCAGCAGCTACTGGGACAGGGGGAACACTGAAGCTTTCTTT
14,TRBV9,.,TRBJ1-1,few,CASSGGLPNTEAFF,TGTGCCAGCAGCGGGGGACTGCCCAACACTGAAGCTTTCTTT
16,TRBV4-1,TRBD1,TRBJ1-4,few,CASSLSGTGVREKLFF,TGCGCCAGCAGCCTTAGCGGGACAGGGGTTCGTGAAAAACTGTTTTTT
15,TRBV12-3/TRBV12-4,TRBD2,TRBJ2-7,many,CASSPGLTSGWEQYF,TGTGCCAGCAGCCCAGGTCTGACTAGCGGGTGGGAGCAGTACTTC
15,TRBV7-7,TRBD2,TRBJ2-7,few,CASSPRDYHHYEQYF,TGTGCCAGCAGCCCCAGGGACTACCATCACTACGAGCAGTACTTC
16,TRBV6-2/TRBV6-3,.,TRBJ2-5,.,CASSYPIFGPDETQYF,TGTGCCAGCAGTTACCCCATATTCGGACCCGACGAGACCCAGTACTTC
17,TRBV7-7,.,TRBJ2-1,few,CASRLQGSGTSRVEQFF,TGTGCCAGCAGGCTTCAAGGTAGCGGCACCTCGAGGGTTGAGCAGTTCTTC
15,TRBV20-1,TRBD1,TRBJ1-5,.,CSAGSGTGPWGPQHF,TGCAGTGCTGGCTCCGGGACAGGTCCCTGGGGGCCCCAGCATTTT
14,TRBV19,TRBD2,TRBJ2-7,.,CASAETGLAYEQYF,TGTGCCAGCGCAGAGACGGGACTAGCCTACGAGCAGTACTTC
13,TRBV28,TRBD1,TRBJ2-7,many,CASTPGQGLEQYF,TGTGCCAGCACACCGGGACAGGGCCTCGAGCAGTACTTC
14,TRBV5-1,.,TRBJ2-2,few,CASSLEVLTGELFF,TGCGCCAGCAGCTTGGAAGTCCTCACCGGGGAGCTGTTTTTT
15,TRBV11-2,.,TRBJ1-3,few,CASSLSDISGNTIYF,TGTGCCAGCAGCTTAAGCGACATCTCTGGAAACACCATATATTTT
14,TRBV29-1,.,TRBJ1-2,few,CSVRAGTANYGYTF,TGCAGCGTGCGGGCAGGGACCGCTAACTATGGCTACACCTTC
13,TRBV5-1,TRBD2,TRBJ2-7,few,CASRREASYEQYF,TGCGCCAGCAGGCGGGAGGCGAGCTACGAGCAGTACTTC
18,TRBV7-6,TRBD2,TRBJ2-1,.,CASSLDRLASGRFNEQFF,TGTGCCAGCAGCTTAGATCGCCTAGCTAGCGGGAGATTCAATGAGCAGTTCTTC
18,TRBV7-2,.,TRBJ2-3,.,CASSLALLAGAFVDTQYF,TGTGCCAGCAGCTTAGCGCTACTGGCAGGGGCCTTCGTGGATACGCAGTATTTT
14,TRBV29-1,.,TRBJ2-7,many,CSVESGTSAYEQYF,TGCAGCGTTGAAAGTGGGACATCTGCCTACGAGCAGTACTTC